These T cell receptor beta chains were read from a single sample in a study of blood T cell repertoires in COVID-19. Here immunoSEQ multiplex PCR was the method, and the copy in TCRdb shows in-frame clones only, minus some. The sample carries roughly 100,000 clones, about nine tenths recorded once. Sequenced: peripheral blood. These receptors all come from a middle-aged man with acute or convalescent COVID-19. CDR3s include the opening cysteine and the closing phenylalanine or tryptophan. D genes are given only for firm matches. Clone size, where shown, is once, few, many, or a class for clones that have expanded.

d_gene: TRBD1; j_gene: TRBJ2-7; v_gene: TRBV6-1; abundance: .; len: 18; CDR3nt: TGTGCCAGCAGTGAGGAAGTGACAGGGGGATACATCTTCTACGAGCAGTACTTC; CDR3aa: CASSEEVTGGYIFYEQYF
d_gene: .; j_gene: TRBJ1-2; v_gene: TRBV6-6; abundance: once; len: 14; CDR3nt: TGTGCCAGCCTCCCGGACGGCGGGGCCTATGGCTACACCTTC; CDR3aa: CASLPDGGAYGYTF
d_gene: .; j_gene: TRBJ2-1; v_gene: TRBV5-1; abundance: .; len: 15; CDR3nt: TGCGCCAGCAGCTTGGTTGGCGGGACCTACAATGAGCAGTTCTTC; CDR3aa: CASSLVGGTYNEQFF
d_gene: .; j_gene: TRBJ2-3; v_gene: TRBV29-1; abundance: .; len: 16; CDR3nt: TGCAGCTCTACTCCCATAGTCGGGATGGCCCCAGATACGCAGTATTTT; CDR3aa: CSSTPIVGMAPDTQYF
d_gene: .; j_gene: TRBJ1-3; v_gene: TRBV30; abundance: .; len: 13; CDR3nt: TGTGCCTGGCGACAGGCCTCTGGAAACACCATATATTTT; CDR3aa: CAWRQASGNTIYF
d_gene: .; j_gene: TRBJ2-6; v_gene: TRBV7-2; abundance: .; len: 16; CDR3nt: TGTGCCAGCAGCCTCGCTTCTGGCCCTGGGGCCAACGTCCTGACTTTC; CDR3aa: CASSLASGPGANVLTF
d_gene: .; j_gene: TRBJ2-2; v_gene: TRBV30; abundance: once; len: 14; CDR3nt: TGTGCCTGGAGTGCCCTGGGGGGATCCGGGGAGCTGTTTTTT; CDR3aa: CAWSALGGSGELFF
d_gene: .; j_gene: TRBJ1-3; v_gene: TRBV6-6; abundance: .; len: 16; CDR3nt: TGTGCCAGCACCGACCTTGGTCGGAGCTCTGGAAACACCATATATTTT; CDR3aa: CASTDLGRSSGNTIYF
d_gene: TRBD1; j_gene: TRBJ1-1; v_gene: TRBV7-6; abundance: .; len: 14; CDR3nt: TGTGCCAGCAGCTCCCGGACAGGGGAAACTGAAGCTTTCTTT; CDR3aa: CASSSRTGETEAFF
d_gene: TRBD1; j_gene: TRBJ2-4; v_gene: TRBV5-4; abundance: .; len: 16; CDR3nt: TGTGCCAGCAGATTCGGACAGGGTGAAGGCAAAAACATTCAGTACTTC; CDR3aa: CASRFGQGEGKNIQYF
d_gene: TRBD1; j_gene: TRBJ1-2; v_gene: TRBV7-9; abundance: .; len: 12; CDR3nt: TGTGCCAGCAGCCCCGGGACAGATGGCTACACCTTC; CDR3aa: CASSPGTDGYTF
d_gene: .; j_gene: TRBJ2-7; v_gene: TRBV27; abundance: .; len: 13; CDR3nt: TGTGCCAGCAAGGGACTGACCTCCTACGAGCAGTACTTC; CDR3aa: CASKGLTSYEQYF
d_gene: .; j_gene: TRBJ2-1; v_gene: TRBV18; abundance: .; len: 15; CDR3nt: TGTGCCAGCTCACCTACGAGACAGAGGCTCCTTGGGCAGTTCTTC; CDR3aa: CASSPTRQRLLGQFF
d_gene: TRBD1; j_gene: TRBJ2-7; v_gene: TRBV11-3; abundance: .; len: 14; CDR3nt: TGTGCCAGCAGCCACCGGGACAGGGCACACGAGCAGTACTTC; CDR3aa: CASSHRDRAHEQYF
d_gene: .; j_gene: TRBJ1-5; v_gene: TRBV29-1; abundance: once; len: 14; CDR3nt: TGCAGCGTTCGTGGCGGGAATAGCAATCAGCCCCAGCATTTT; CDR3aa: CSVRGGNSNQPQHF
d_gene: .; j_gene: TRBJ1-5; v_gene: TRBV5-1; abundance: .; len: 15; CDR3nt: TGCGCCAGCAGCTTGGGGGAGGGAGGCAATCAGCCCCAGCATTTT; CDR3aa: CASSLGEGGNQPQHF
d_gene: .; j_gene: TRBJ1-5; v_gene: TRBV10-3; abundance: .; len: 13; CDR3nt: TGTGCCATCTCAGACAATAGCAATCAGCCCCAGCATTTT; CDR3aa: CAISDNSNQPQHF
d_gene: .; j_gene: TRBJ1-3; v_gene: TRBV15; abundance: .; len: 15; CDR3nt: TGTGCCACCAGCCGCCTCGGGACTCCCGGAAACACCATATATTTT; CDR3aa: CATSRLGTPGNTIYF
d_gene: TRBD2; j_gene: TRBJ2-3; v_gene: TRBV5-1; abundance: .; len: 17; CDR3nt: TGCGCCAGCAGCTCCACACTAGCGGTGGGCGGCACAGATACGCAGTATTTT; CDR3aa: CASSSTLAVGGTDTQYF
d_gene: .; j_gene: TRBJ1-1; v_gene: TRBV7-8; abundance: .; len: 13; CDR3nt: TGTGCCAGCAGCTACACAGGGATCACTGAAGCTTTCTTT; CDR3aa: CASSYTGITEAFF
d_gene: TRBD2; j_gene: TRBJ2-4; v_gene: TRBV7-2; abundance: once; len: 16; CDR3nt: TGTGCCAGCAGCCCCCAACTTAGCGGGAGGGTGGACATTCAGTACTTC; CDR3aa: CASSPQLSGRVDIQYF
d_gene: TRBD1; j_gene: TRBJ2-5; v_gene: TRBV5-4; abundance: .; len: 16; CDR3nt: TGTGCCAGCAGCTTGGCAGGGGGCGGTTTGGGGGAGACCCAGTACTTC; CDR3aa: CASSLAGGGLGETQYF
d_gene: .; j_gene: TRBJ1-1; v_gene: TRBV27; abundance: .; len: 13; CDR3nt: TGTGCCAGCAGTTTAGGAGGGGAGACTGAAGCTTTCTTT; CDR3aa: CASSLGGETEAFF
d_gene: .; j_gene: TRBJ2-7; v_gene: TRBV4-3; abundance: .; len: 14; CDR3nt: TGCGCCAGCAGCCAAAAATTCCCGGGCTACGAGCAGTACTTC; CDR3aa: CASSQKFPGYEQYF
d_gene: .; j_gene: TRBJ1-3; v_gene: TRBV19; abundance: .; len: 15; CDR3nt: TGTGCCAGTAGTATAATGAGGTTCTCTGGAAACACCATATATTTT; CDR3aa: CASSIMRFSGNTIYF
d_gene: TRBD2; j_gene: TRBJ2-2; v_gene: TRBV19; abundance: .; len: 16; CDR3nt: TGTGCCAGTAGTACGCCCAGCGGGAGCTTGTCCGGGGAGCTGTTTTTT; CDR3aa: CASSTPSGSLSGELFF
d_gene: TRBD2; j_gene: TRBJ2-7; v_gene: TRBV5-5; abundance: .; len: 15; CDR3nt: TGTGCCAGCAGTCGACTAGCGGGGTCATATGGGGAGCAGTACTTC; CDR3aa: CASSRLAGSYGEQYF
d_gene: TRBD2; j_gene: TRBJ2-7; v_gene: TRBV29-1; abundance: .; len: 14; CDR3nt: TGCAGCGTTGAAGCACTAGCGGCTTCCTACGAGCAGTACTTC; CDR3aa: CSVEALAASYEQYF
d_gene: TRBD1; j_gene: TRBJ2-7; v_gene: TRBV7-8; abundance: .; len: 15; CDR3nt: TGTGCCAGCAGCTGGGGACAGGGCGACACCTACGAGCAGTACTTC; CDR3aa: CASSWGQGDTYEQYF
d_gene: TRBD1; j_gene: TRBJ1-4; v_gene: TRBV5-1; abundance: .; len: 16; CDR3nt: TGCGCCAGCAGCCCGTCACAGGGGGCGGTGAAAAACGGACTGTTTTTT; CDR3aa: CASSPSQGAVKNGLFF
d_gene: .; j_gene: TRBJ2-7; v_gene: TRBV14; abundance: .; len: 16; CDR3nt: TGTGCCAGCAGCCAAGATTTCGGTCTCCACTCCTACGAGCAGTACTTC; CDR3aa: CASSQDFGLHSYEQYF
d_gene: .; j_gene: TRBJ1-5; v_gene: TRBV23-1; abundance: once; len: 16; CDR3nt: TGCGCCAGCAGTCAGGGTGACAGTATAGCGGGTCAGCCCCAGCATTTT; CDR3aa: CASSQGDSIAGQPQHF
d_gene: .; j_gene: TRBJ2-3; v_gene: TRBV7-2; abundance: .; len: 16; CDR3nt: TGTGCCAGCAGCTTAGGAAGCCTTAGGGGCTCAGATACGCAGTATTTT; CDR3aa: CASSLGSLRGSDTQYF
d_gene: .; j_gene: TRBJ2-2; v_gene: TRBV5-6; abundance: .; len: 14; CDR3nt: TGTGCCAGCAGCTTGGCAGGAGGTACCGGGGAGCTGTTTTTT; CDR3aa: CASSLAGGTGELFF
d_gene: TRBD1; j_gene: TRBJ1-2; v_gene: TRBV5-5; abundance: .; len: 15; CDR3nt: TGTGCCAGCAGCTTGGAGGGACAGATTAACTATGGCTACACCTTC; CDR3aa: CASSLEGQINYGYTF
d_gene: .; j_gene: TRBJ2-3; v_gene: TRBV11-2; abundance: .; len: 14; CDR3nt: TGTGCCAGCAGCTTAGACAGACTCCCGGGTACGCAGTATTTT; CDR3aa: CASSLDRLPGTQYF
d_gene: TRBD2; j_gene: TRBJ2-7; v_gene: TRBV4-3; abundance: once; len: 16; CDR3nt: TGCGCCAGCAGCCAAGATGCGACTAGCGGGAGGTACGAGCAGTACTTC; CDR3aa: CASSQDATSGRYEQYF
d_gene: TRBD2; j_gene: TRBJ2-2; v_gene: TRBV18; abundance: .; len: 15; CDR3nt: TGTGCCAGCTCACCAGCTAGCGGGAGGACCGGGGAGCTGTTTTTT; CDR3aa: CASSPASGRTGELFF
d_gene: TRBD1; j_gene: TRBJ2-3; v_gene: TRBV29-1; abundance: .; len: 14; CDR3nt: TGCAGCGTTGCGGGGGACAGGGGCCCAGATACGCAGTATTTT; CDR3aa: CSVAGDRGPDTQYF
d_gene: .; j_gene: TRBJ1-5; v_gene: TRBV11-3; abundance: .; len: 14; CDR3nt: TGTGCCAGCAGCTTAGGAGGGACTAATCAGCCCCAGCATTTT; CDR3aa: CASSLGGTNQPQHF
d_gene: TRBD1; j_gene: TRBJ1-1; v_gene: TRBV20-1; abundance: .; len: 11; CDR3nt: TGCAGTGCTTACAGGGGGACTGAAGCTTTCTTT; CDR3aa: CSAYRGTEAFF
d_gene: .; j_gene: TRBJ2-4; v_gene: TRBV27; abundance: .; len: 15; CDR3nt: TGTGCCAGCAGACCCCTACGGTTAGCCAAAAACATTCAGTACTTC; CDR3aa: CASRPLRLAKNIQYF
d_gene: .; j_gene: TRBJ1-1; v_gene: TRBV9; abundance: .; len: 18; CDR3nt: TGTGCCAGCAGCGCTTATCTCGGGAGGGGCAGCTTGAACACTGAAGCTTTCTTT; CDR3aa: CASSAYLGRGSLNTEAFF
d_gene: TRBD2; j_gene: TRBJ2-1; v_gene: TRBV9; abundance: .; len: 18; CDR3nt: TGTGCCAGCAGCGTGTCGGCGGGAGGGCTTCCCGAACACAATGAGCAGTTCTTC; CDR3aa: CASSVSAGGLPEHNEQFF
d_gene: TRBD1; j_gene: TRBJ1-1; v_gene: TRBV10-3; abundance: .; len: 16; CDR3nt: TGTGCCATCAGAGCAAGCTCAGGGGGTATGAACACTGAAGCTTTCTTT; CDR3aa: CAIRASSGGMNTEAFF
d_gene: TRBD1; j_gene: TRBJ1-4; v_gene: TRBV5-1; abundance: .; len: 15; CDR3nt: TGCGCCAGCAGCAACAGGGGGCTCACTAATGAAAAACTGTTTTTT; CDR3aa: CASSNRGLTNEKLFF
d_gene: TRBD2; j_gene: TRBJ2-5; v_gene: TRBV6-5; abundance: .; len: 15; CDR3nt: TGTGCCAGCAGTTTGACTAGCGGGAGTGGAGAGACCCAGTACTTC; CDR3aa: CASSLTSGSGETQYF
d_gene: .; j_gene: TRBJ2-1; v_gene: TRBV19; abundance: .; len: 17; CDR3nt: TGTGCCAGTAGTATTACCCGACAGCAGAGCTCCTACAATGAGCAGTTCTTC; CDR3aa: CASSITRQQSSYNEQFF
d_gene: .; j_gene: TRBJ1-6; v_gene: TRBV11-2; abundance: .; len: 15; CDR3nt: TGTGCCAGCAGCATGACAGGCTCCTATAATTCACCCCTCCACTTT; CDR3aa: CASSMTGSYNSPLHF
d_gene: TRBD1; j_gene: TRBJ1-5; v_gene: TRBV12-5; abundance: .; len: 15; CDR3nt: TGTGCTAGTGGAAACGGACAGGGGGCAAATCAGCCCCAGCATTTT; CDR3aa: CASGNGQGANQPQHF
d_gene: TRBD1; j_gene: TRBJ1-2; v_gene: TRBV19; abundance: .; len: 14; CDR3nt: TGTGCCAGTAACCTCCGGGACAGGGGGCGCGGCTACACCTTC; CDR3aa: CASNLRDRGRGYTF
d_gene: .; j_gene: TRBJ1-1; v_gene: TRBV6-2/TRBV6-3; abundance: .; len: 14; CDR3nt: TGTGCCAGCAGTAGGCACGGGGAGAACACTGAAGCTTTCTTT; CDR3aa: CASSRHGENTEAFF
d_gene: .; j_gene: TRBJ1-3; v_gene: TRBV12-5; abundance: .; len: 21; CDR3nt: TGTGCTAGTGGTTTGGATCCTAAATCGGGGGTCAATACAGATTCTGGAAACACCATATATTTT; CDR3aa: CASGLDPKSGVNTDSGNTIYF